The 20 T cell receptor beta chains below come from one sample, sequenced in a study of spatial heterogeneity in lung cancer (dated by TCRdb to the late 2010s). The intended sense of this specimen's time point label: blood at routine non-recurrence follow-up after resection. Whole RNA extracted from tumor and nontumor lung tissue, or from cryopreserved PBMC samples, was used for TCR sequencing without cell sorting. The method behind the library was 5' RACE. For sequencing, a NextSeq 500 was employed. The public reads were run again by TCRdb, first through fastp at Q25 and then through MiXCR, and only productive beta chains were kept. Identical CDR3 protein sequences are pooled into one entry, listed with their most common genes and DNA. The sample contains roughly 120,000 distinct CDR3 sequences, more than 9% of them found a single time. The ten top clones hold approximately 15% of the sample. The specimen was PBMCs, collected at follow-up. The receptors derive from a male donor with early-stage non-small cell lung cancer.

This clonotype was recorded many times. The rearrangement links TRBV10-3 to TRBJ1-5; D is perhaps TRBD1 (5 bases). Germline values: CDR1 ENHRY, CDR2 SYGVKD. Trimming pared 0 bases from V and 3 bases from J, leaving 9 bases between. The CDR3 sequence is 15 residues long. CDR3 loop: CAISESRGSNQPQHF. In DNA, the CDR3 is TGTGCCATCAGTGAGTCGAGGGGCTCCAATCAGCCCCAGCATTTT.

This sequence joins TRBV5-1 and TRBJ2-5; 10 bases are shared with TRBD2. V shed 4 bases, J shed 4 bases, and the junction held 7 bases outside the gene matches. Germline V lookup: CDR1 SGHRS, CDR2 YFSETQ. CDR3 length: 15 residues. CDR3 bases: TGCGCCAGCAGCCCCAGCGGGGGGGCAGGAGAGACCCAGTACTTC. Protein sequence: CASSPSGGAGETQYF. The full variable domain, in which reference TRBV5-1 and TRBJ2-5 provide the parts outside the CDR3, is KAGVTQTPRYLIKTRGQQVTLSCSPISGHRSVSWYQQTPGQGLQFLFEYFSETQRNKGNFPGRFSGRQFSNSRSEMNVSTLELGDSALYLCASSPSGGAGETQYFGPGTRLLVL.

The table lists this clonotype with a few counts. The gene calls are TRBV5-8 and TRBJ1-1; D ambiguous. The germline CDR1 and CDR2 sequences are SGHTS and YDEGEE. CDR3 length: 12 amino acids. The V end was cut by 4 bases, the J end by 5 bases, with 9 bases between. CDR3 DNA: TGTGCCAGCAGCCCTAGGTTAACTGAAGCTTTCTTT. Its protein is CASSPRLTEAFF.

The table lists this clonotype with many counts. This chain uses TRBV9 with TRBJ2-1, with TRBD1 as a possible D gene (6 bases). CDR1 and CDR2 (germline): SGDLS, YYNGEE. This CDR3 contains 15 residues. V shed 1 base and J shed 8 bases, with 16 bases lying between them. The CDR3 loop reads CASSVSSRTEDEQFF. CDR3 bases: TGTGCCAGCAGCGTAAGCTCAAGGACAGAGGATGAGCAGTTCTTC.

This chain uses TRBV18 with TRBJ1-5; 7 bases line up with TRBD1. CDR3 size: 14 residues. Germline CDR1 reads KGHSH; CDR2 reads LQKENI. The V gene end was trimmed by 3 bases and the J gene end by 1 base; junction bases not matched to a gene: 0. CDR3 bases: TGTGCCAGCTCACCGGGACAGAGCAATCAGCCCCAGCATTTT. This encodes CASSPGQSNQPQHF.

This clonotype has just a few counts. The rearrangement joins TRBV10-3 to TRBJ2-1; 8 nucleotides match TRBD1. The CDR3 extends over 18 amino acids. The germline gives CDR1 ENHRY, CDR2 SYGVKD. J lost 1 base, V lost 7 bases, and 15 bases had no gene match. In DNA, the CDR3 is TGTGCCATCACCCGCTCGAGAGGACAGGGAGATTCCTACAATGAGCAGTTCTTC. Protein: CAITRSRGQGDSYNEQFF.

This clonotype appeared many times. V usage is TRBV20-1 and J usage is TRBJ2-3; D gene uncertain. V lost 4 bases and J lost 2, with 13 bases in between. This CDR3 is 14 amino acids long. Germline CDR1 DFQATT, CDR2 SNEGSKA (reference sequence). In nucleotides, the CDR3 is TGCAGTGCTAAGTACGGGCCGACCACAGATACGCAGTATTTT. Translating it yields CSAKYGPTTDTQYF.

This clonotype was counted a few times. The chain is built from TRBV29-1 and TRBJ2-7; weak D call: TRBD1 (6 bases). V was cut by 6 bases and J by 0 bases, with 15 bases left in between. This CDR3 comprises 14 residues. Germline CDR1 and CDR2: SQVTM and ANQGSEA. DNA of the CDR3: TGCAGCGTCAAAACAGGGCAGGACTCCTACGAGCAGTACTTC. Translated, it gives CSVKTGQDSYEQYF.

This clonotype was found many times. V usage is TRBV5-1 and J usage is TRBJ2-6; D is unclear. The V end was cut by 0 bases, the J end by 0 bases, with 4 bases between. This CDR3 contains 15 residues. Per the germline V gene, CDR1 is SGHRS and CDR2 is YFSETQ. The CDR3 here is CASSLGNSGANVLTF. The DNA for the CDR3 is TGCGCCAGCAGCTTGGGAAACTCTGGGGCCAACGTCCTGACTTTC.

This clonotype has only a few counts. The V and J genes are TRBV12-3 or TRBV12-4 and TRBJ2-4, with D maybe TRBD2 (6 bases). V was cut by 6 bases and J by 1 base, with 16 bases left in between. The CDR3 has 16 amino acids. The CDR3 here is CASRTDGGWAKNIQYF. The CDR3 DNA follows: TGTGCCAGCAGGACGGACGGGGGATGGGCCAAAAACATTCAGTACTTC.

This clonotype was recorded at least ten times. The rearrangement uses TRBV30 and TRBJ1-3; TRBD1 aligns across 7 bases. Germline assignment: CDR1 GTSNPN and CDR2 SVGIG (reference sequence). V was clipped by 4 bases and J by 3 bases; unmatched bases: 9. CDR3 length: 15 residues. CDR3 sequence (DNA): TGTGCCTGGAAACAGGGGCTGAGGGATGGAAACACCATATATTTT. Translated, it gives CAWKQGLRDGNTIYF.

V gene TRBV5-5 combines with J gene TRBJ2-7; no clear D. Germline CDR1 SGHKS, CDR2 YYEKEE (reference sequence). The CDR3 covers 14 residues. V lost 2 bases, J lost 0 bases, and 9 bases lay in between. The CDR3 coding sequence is TGTGCCAGCAGCTTTATCGGTAGCTCCTACGAGCAGTACTTC. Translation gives CASSFIGSSYEQYF.

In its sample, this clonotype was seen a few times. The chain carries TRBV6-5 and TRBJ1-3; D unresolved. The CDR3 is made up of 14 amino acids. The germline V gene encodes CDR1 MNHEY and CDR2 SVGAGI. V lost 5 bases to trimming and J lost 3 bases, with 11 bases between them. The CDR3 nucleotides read TGTGCCAGCAGTCCAGCGGGGAATGGAAACACCATATATTTT. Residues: CASSPAGNGNTIYF.

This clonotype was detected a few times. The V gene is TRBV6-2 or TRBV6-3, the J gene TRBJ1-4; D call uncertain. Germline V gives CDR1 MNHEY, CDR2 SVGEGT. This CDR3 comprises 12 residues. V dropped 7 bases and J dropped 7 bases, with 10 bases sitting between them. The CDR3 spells CASTDAFEKLFF. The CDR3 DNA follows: TGTGCCAGCACCGACGCTTTTGAAAAACTGTTTTTT.

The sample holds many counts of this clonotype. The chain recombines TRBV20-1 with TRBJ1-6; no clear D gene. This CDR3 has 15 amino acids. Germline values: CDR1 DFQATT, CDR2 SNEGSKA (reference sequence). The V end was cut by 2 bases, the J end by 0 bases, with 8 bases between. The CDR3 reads CSARKGSSYNSPLHF. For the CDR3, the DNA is TGCAGTGCTAGAAAGGGTAGCTCCTATAATTCACCCCTCCACTTT.

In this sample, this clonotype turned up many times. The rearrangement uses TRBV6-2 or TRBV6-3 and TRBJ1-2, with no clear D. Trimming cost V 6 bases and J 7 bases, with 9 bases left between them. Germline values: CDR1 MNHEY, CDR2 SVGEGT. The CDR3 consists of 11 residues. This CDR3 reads CASRPSGGYTF. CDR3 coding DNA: TGTGCCAGCAGGCCCTCTGGTGGCTACACCTTC.

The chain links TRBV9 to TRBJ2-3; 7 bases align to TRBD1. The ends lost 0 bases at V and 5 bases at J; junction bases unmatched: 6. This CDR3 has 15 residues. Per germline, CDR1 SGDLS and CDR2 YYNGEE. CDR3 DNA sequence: TGTGCCAGCAGCGTAGAGAAGGGGGCAGGAGATACGCAGTATTTT. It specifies CASSVEKGAGDTQYF.

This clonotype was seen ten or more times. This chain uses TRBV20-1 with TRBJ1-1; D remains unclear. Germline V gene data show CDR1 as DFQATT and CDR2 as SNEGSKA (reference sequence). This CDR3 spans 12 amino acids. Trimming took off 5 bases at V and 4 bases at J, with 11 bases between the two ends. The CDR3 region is CSAPGLSTEAFF. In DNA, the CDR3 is TGCAGTGCTCCCGGACTGAGCACTGAAGCTTTCTTT.

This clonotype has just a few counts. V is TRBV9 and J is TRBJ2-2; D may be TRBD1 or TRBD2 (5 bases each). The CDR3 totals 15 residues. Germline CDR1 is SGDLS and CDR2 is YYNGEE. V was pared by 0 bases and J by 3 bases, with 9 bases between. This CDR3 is CASSVGGADTGELFF. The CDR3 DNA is TGTGCCAGCAGCGTAGGAGGGGCCGACACCGGGGAGCTGTTTTTT.

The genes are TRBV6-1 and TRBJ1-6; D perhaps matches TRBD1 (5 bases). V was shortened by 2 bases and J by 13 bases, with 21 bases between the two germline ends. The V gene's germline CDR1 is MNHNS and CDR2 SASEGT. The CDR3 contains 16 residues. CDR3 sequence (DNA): TGTGCCAGCAGTGAAAGGAGAGGGGACCGTTTGATGCCCCTCCACTTT. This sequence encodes CASSERRGDRLMPLHF.